Below are 3 T cell receptor beta chains sequenced from a single sample in a study of human T cells and chemical hapten exposure. The sample's time point: patch test 3, about 24 weeks after DPC sensitization. Treatment reported: therapeutic diphenylcyclopropenone sensitization with weekly scalp DPC. TCRdb redid the calling of the RACE reads with MiXCR, one entry per CDR3 protein. The repertoire has roughly 200,000 distinct CDR3 sequences, around a quarter of them found once; the top ten carry roughly 2.3%. This specimen was whole blood, taken in connection with sensitization to the hapten diphenylcyclopropenone (DPC). The receptor source for this set is a woman aged 40-49 years with alopecia areata. Some clones in this sample may be carry-over from other donors' samples.

The gene calls are TRBV20-1 and TRBJ2-3; perhaps TRBD1 as D (5 bases). The CDR3 totals 14 residues. The germline V gene has CDR1 DFQATT and CDR2 SNEGSKA (reference sequence). V shed 6 bases and J shed 0 bases, with 13 bases lying between them. The DNA of the CDR3 is TGCAGTGCAGTGACAGCCGCTAGCACAGATACGCAGTATTTT. Protein sequence: CSAVTAASTDTQYF.

The rearrangement links TRBV28 to TRBJ2-7, with D maybe TRBD1 (5 bases). Trimming took 6 bases from V and 0 from J, leaving 15 bases between them. The CDR3 covers 15 residues. CDR1 MDHEN and CDR2 SYDVKM come from the germline V gene. DNA for the CDR3: TGTGCCAGCAGCACACAGGCCCGGAGCTCCTACGAGCAGTACTTC. Translated, it gives CASSTQARSSYEQYF.

This clonotype was seen only a few times. The chain has TRBV5-4 and TRBJ1-5; 8 positions match TRBD1. The V gene's germline CDR1 is SGHNT and CDR2 YYREEE (reference sequence). V lost 3 bases and J lost 1; bases outside the gene matches: 9. The CDR3 length is 17 residues. CDR3 DNA sequence: TGTGCCAGCAGCTCAAACCAGGGGGCGGGGAGCAATCAGCCCCAGCATTTT. Translating gives CASSSNQGAGSNQPQHF.